This T cell receptor (beta chain) derives from a study of PD-1 blockade in classical Hodgkin lymphoma. Time point of the sample: cycle 4 day 1 (C4D1), after six to seven weeks of nivolumab. Following autologous stem cell transplantation, relapse occurred in every patient, and exposure to brentuximab vedotin varied. Purification of CD4+ T cells from thawed PBMCs was performed via magnetic negative selection. The table came from immunoSEQ multiplex PCR; TCRdb's copy has only in-frame clones and leaves some out. Here the sample spans 30,000 to 35,000 clones, under 90% being singletons. This CDR3 comprises 14 residues. Germline-derived CDR1 and CDR2 are SNHLY and FYNNEI. Trimming left V 3 bases short and J 4 bases short, with 12 bases between.

This TCR was recovered from a human donor with classical Hodgkin lymphoma. This chain uses TRBV2 with TRBJ1-1, with unresolved D. Here the sequenced sample was CD4+ T cells from blood, taken before the fourth cycle of nivolumab. CDR3 in amino acids: CASSDLGGSTEAFF. The DNA of the CDR3 is TGTGCCAGCAGTGATTTGGGAGGCTCCACTGAAGCTTTCTTT.